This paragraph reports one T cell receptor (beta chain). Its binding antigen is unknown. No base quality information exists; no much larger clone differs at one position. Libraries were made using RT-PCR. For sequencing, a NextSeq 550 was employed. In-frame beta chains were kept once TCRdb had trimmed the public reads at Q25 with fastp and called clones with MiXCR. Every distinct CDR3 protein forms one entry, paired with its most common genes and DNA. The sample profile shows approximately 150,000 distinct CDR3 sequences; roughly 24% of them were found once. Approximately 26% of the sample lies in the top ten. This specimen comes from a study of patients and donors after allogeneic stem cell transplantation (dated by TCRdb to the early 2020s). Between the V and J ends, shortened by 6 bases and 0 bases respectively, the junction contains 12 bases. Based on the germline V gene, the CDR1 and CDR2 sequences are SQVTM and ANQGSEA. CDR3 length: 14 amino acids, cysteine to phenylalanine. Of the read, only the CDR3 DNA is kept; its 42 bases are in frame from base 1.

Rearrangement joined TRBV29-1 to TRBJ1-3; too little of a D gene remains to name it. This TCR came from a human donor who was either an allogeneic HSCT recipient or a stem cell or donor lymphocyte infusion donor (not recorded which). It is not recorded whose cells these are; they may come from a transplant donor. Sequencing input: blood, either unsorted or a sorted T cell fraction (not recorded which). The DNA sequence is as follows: TGCAGCGTCAAAAGTTCTTCCTCTGGAAACACCATATATTTT. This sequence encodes CSVKSSSSGNTIYF.